One and the same sample provided the 11 T cell receptor beta chains below, sequenced in a study of long-term antiretroviral therapy in people with HIV. At the survey level, the v3.0 immunoSEQ assay was run. Sequenced by immunoSEQ multiplex PCR; TCRdb stores in-frame clones only, minus some. Counted here are about 40,000 clones, 75% to 90% occurring once; the ten biggest clones make up 5.5% to 6.5%. Here the sequenced sample was unsorted PBMCs, taken 3.1 years after starting antiretroviral therapy. The receptors derive from a woman aged 45-65 years with HIV.

This sequence joins TRBV4-2 and TRBJ2-7, with TRBD1 matching 7 bases. CDR3 length: 15 amino acids. The V segment lost 2 bases and the J segment 3 bases; nucleotides outside the gene matches: 7. CDR1 LGHNA and CDR2 YNFKEQ come from the germline V gene. The CDR3 DNA reads TGTGCCAGCAGCCAAATTGGGGGACAGAGCTACGAGCAGTACTTC. Amino acid sequence: CASSQIGGQSYEQYF.

The rearrangement uses TRBV21-1 and TRBJ2-1; the D segment call TRBD1 is taken from the table without a DNA check. TRBV21-1 counts as a pseudogene. This CDR3 spans 13 amino acids. The CDR3 nucleotides read TGTGCCGGGGCGTGGGGGCAGGACAATGAGCAGTTCTTC. This gives the protein CAGAWGQDNEQFF.

V usage is TRBV6-5 and J usage is TRBJ1-5, with 8 bases that match TRBD1. In germline, CDR1 is MNHEY, CDR2 SVGAGI. V shed 6 bases and J 2 bases; nucleotides not matched to a gene: 6. The CDR3 has 15 residues. Here the CDR3 DNA reads TGTGCCAGCAGAGAGACAGGGGTCGGCAATCAGCCCCAGCATTTT. It is translated as CASRETGVGNQPQHF.

The J gene is TRBJ2-7, the V gene TRBV25-1; TRBD1 aligns across 8 bases. V was clipped by 1 base and J by 5 bases; unmatched bases: 1. Germline V gene sequence: CDR1 MGHDK, CDR2 SYGVNS. The CDR3 totals 13 residues. CDR3 nucleotide sequence: TGTGCCAGCAGTGAATTGACAGGGGACGAGCAGTACTTC. Its protein is CASSELTGDEQYF.

The chain uses TRBV6-4 and TRBJ1-2; D call uncertain. Between the trimmed V and J ends, which lost 5 bases and 5 bases, there was a span of 15 bases. Germline-derived CDR1 and CDR2 are MRHNA and SNTAGT. The length of the CDR3 is 14 residues. CDR3 loop: CASSPDGGPYGYTF. The CDR3 DNA follows: TGTGCCAGCAGTCCGGACGGTGGGCCATATGGCTACACCTTC.

The chain has TRBV7-9 and TRBJ1-4, with unresolved D. The V end lost 5 bases, the J end lost 4 bases, and 2 bases lay between the germline ends. Germline CDR1 SEHNR, CDR2 FQNEAQ (reference sequence). The CDR3 totals 11 residues. In DNA, the CDR3 is TGTGCCAGCAGCCGTAATGAAAAACTGTTTTTT. As protein: CASSRNEKLFF. Full variable domain (outside the CDR3, taken from reference TRBV7-9 and TRBJ1-4): DTGVSQNPRHKITKRGQNVTFRCDPISEHNRLYWYRQTLGQGPEFLTYFQNEAQLEKSRLLSDRFSAERPKGSFSTLEIQRTEQGDSAMYLCASSRNEKLFFGSGTQLSVL.

The J gene is TRBJ2-3, the V gene TRBV7-9; possibly TRBD2 for D (6 bases). In germline, CDR1 is SEHNR, CDR2 FQNEAQ (reference sequence). The V end was cut by 5 bases, the J end by 10 bases, with 13 bases between. The CDR3 runs to 12 residues. CDR3 amino acids: CASSPGTSAQYF. CDR3 coding DNA: TGTGCCAGCAGCCCCGGGACTTCGGCGCAGTATTTT. Supplemented by reference TRBV7-9 and TRBJ2-3, the full variable domain reads DTGVSQNPRHKITKRGQNVTFRCDPISEHNRLYWYRQTLGQGPEFLTYFQNEAQLEKSRLLSDRFSAERPKGSFSTLEIQRTEQGDSAMYLCASSPGTSAQYFGPGTRLTVL.

This clone was seen only a few times. The chain carries TRBV7-2 and TRBJ1-6, with 8 bases lining up with TRBD1. Trimming removed 5 bases from V and 14 bases from J; junction bases left unmatched: 8. Germline V lookup: CDR1 SGHTA, CDR2 FQGNSA. The CDR3 sequence is 13 residues long. The CDR3 bases are TGTGCCAGCAGCCAGGGACAGGCCTCAACCCTCCACTTT. It encodes CASSQGQASTLHF.

The V gene is TRBV18, the J gene TRBJ2-2, with 9 bases identical to TRBD1. The CDR3 is 18 residues long. CDR1 is KGHSH and CDR2 is LQKENI in the germline V gene. The V and J ends lost 4 bases and 1 base, in that order; junction bases with no gene match: 10. The CDR3 protein is CASSLRPPGQGNTGELFF. The CDR3 DNA is TGTGCCAGCTCACTGAGACCGCCGGGACAGGGGAACACCGGGGAGCTGTTTTTT.

The chain uses TRBV9 and TRBJ1-6, with a tentative D call TRBD1 (5 bases). This CDR3 comprises 15 residues. The germline V and J ends were trimmed by 2 bases and 0 bases, with 6 bases remaining between them. The V gene's germline CDR1 is SGDLS and CDR2 YYNGEE. The CDR3 DNA sequence: TGTGCCAGCAGCGTTGGGACCTCCTATAATTCACCCCTCCACTTT. Translating gives CASSVGTSYNSPLHF.

V usage is TRBV6-6 and J usage is TRBJ2-7; no reliable D call. Germline assignment: CDR1 MNHNY and CDR2 SVGAGI (reference sequence). V dropped 7 bases and J dropped 1 base, with 8 bases sitting between them. CDR3 length: 12 residues. The CDR3 protein is CASMPDSYEQYF. Here the CDR3 DNA reads TGTGCCAGCATGCCAGATTCCTACGAGCAGTACTTC.